The 20 T cell receptor beta chains in this list originate from one sample, sequenced in a study of siplizumab effects on memory and regulatory T cells. Libraries were prepared by immunoSEQ multiplex PCR; TCRdb keeps only in-frame clonotypes and omits some of them. The data hold tens of thousands of clones, with approximately 87% observed a single time. Material: memory CD4+ T cells sorted from blood. The receptors here all came from a human donor in good health.

The chain carries TRBV6-5 and TRBJ2-1; D call uncertain. The CDR3 consists of 13 residues. V lost 4 bases and J lost 2, with 6 bases in between. CDR1 is MNHEY and CDR2 is SVGAGI in the germline V gene. CDR3 loop: CASSFDTYNEQFF. In DNA, the CDR3 is TGTGCCAGCAGTTTCGACACCTACAATGAGCAGTTCTTC.

The chain has TRBV9 and TRBJ2-3; TRBD2 agrees at 7 bases. Germline V gives CDR1 SGDLS, CDR2 YYNGEE. V trimming: 0 bases; J trimming: 2 bases; junction bases outside the gene matches: 12. The CDR3 runs 18 residues. Here the CDR3 reads CASSVEGDVGRTTDTQYF. In nucleotides, the CDR3 is TGTGCCAGCAGCGTAGAAGGGGACGTCGGGAGGACCACAGATACGCAGTATTTT.

V usage is TRBV5-1 and J usage is TRBJ2-3; D gene uncertain. V lost 2 bases, J lost 4 bases, and 5 bases lay in between. The CDR3 covers 12 residues. Per the germline V gene, CDR1 is SGHRS and CDR2 is YFSETQ. The CDR3 nucleotides read TGCGCCAGCAGCTTTCTCTCAGATACGCAGTATTTT. This translates into CASSFLSDTQYF.

This clone came up a few times. V is TRBV19 and J is TRBJ2-7; 9 nucleotides line up with TRBD1. The CDR3 consists of 17 residues. Germline CDR1 is LNHDA and CDR2 is SQIVND (reference sequence). The trim removed 5 bases at V and 4 bases at J, leaving 15 bases unmatched. This chain's CDR3 is CASSAGAGTGIGYEQYF. CDR3 coding DNA: TGTGCCAGTAGTGCGGGGGCCGGGACAGGGATCGGATACGAGCAGTACTTC.

The V and J genes are TRBV5-1 and TRBJ2-7; D is unclear. The V gene lost 4 bases and the J gene lost 2 bases, with 19 bases spanning the gap. Germline V gives CDR1 SGHRS, CDR2 YFSETQ. This CDR3 is built from 16 residues. CDR3 in DNA: TGCGCCAGCAGCCAGACCCCTGGAAGCGTCGCCTACGAGCAGTACTTC. This encodes CASSQTPGSVAYEQYF.

The V gene is TRBV7-9, the J gene TRBJ1-1; TRBD1 is a possible D gene (6 bases). Germline V gene lookup returns CDR1 SEHNR and CDR2 FQNEAQ (reference sequence). CDR3 length: 12 amino acids. With 7 bases removed from V and 7 bases from J, the gap between germline ends came to 13 bases. The CDR3 region is CASIGGTFEAFF. CDR3 nucleotide sequence: TGTGCCAGCATCGGTGGGACATTTGAAGCTTTCTTT.

CDR3 residues: CASRGPRTEAFF. The CDR3 bases are TGTGCCAGCAGGGGACCGAGGACTGAAGCTTTCTTT. The chain carries TRBV6-4 and TRBJ1-1, with a weak D call TRBD1 (5 bases). V lost 6 bases and J lost 5, with 10 bases in between. The CDR3 covers 12 residues. Germline V gives CDR1 MRHNA, CDR2 SNTAGT.

The chain joins TRBV5-8 to TRBJ2-7; 10 bases agree with TRBD2. The ends lost 4 bases at V and 7 bases at J; junction bases unmatched: 14. Germline assignment: CDR1 SGHTS and CDR2 YDEGEE. The CDR3 totals 16 residues. This CDR3 reads CASSRRGLAGEGEQYF. Here the CDR3 DNA reads TGTGCCAGCAGCAGGAGGGGGCTAGCGGGAGAAGGTGAGCAGTACTTC.

The chain links TRBV2 to TRBJ2-3, with TRBD2 matching over 8 bases. J lost 5 bases, V lost 6 bases, and 10 bases had no gene match. Looked up from germline, CDR1 is SNHLY and CDR2 is FYNNEI. This CDR3 is built from 15 residues. CDR3 in amino acids: CASRREAGAGDTQYF. In nucleotides, the CDR3 is TGTGCCAGCAGACGGGAAGCGGGAGCGGGAGATACGCAGTATTTT.

This sequence joins TRBV13 and TRBJ1-1, with D maybe TRBD1 (5 bases). The germline V gene has CDR1 PRHDT and CDR2 FYEKMQ (reference sequence). Trimming cost V 6 bases and J 1 base, with 15 bases left between them. This CDR3 contains 15 residues. This chain's CDR3 is CASSILGGRNTEAFF. The CDR3 DNA reads TGTGCCAGCAGTATCCTGGGGGGGAGGAACACTGAAGCTTTCTTT.

The chain couples TRBV25-1 to TRBJ1-3; no clear D. This CDR3 has 15 residues. From germline, CDR1 is MGHDK and CDR2 SYGVNS. The V gene lost 3 bases and the J gene lost 0 bases, with 9 bases spanning the gap. CDR3 protein: CASSDSGLSGNTIYF. The CDR3 DNA reads as TGTGCCAGCAGTGACTCGGGCCTCTCTGGAAACACCATATATTTT. The variable domain in full, completed from reference TRBV25-1 and TRBJ1-3, reads EADIYQTPRYLVIGTGKKITLECSQTMGHDKMYWYQQDPGMELHLIHYSYGVNSTEKGDLSSESTVSRIRTEHFPLTLESARPSHTSQYLCASSDSGLSGNTIYFGEGSWLTVV.

Of note for this clone: A read error may produce the germline difference seen at one junction end. The chain joins TRBV29-1 to TRBJ2-7; 14 bases fit TRBD2. Germline CDR1 reads SQVTM; CDR2 reads ANQGSEA. CDR3 length: 14 residues. CDR3 in DNA: TGCAGCGTGACGGGACTAGCGGGAGATAAAGAGCGGTACTTC. Translated, it gives CSVTGLAGDKERYF.

By share of the sample, this clone is medium-sized. The rearrangement uses TRBV27 and TRBJ1-5; D not resolved. Trimming took off 3 bases at V and 3 bases at J, with 12 bases between the two ends. The CDR3 totals 15 residues. The germline V gene has CDR1 MNHEY and CDR2 SMNVEV (reference sequence). CDR3 amino acids: CASSLGRLHNQPQHF. The DNA for the CDR3 is TGTGCCAGCAGTTTGGGGAGACTTCACAATCAGCCCCAGCATTTT.

This chain's CDR3 is CASSRGRGNQPQHF. CDR3 coding DNA: TGTGCCAGCAGTCGAGGGAGAGGCAATCAGCCCCAGCATTTT. The chain carries TRBV5-6 and TRBJ1-5; D uncertain. Per germline, CDR1 SGHDT and CDR2 YYEEEE. This CDR3 has 14 residues. The V end lost 5 bases, the J end lost 2 bases, and 11 bases lay between the germline ends.

This clone appeared once. The chain is built from TRBV9 and TRBJ1-1, with unresolved D. This CDR3 is built from 12 residues. Per the germline V gene, CDR1 is SGDLS and CDR2 is YYNGEE. Deletions cut 4 bases from V and 8 bases from J, with 12 bases between. As DNA, the CDR3 is TGTGCCAGCAGCCCTATTACCGGAGAAGCTTTCTTT. It codes for CASSPITGEAFF.

In regard to this clone: Other DNA sequences in the sample encode the same CDR3. The chain links TRBV7-2 to TRBJ1-5; D is possibly TRBD1 (6 bases). Trimming stripped 5 bases from V and 4 bases from J, with 9 bases between. Germline V gene data show CDR1 as SGHTA and CDR2 as FQGNSA. There are 13 residues in the CDR3. The CDR3 reads CASSLRGNQPQHF. The CDR3 DNA reads TGTGCCAGCAGCCTCAGGGGTAATCAGCCCCAGCATTTT.

This chain uses TRBV29-1 with TRBJ1-4, with 7 bases identical to TRBD1. Germline CDR1 reads SQVTM; CDR2 reads ANQGSEA. The CDR3 runs to 13 residues. Unmatched junction bases numbered 9, after V lost 6 bases and J lost 8 bases. The CDR3 here is CSVRTGISEKLFF. CDR3 sequence (DNA): TGCAGCGTCCGGACAGGCATATCGGAAAAACTGTTTTTT.

This rearrangement joins TRBV11-2 to TRBJ1-4, with a possible D match to TRBD1 (6 bases). V was pared by 5 bases and J by 4 bases, with 14 bases between. Germline CDR1 SGHAT, CDR2 FQNNGV. The CDR3 consists of 15 residues. CDR3 nucleotide sequence: TGTGCCAGCAGCGAAGCAGGGGCGGGTAATGAAAAACTGTTTTTT. Its protein product is CASSEAGAGNEKLFF.

The J gene is TRBJ1-1, the V gene TRBV5-1, with 7 bases aligning to TRBD1. The CDR3 has 14 amino acids. V dropped 4 bases and J dropped 7; count of bases not matched to a gene: 10. Germline V CDR1 and CDR2: SGHRS, YFSETQ. CDR3 nucleotides: TGCGCCAGCAGCAAGGACAGGCCTTCTCTTGAAGCTTTCTTT. Its translation is CASSKDRPSLEAFF.

The sample holds a few counts of this clone. The gene calls are TRBV5-1 and TRBJ1-2; D unclear. Germline assignment: CDR1 SGHRS and CDR2 YFSETQ. Trimming pared 4 bases from V and 3 bases from J, leaving 13 bases between. CDR3 length equals 14 residues. CDR3 protein: CASSPATEDYGYTF. CDR3 coding DNA: TGCGCCAGCAGCCCAGCGACTGAAGACTATGGCTACACCTTC. The full variable domain, its missing parts supplied by reference TRBV5-1 and TRBJ1-2, is KAGVTQTPRYLIKTRGQQVTLSCSPISGHRSVSWYQQTPGQGLQFLFEYFSETQRNKGNFPGRFSGRQFSNSRSEMNVSTLELGDSALYLCASSPATEDYGYTFGSGTRLTVV.